This T cell receptor beta chain was retrieved from a study of T cells after yellow fever vaccination. Study results and caveats: The booster saw the reappearance of most primary-vaccination clones (roughly 95% CD4, about 88% CD8).

A word on this clonotype: Its antigen is unidentified.

They built TCR cDNA with 5'RACE template switching, a step that put in a universal primer site and UMIs. TCRdb re-analysed the 5' RACE reads in MiXCR, keeping a single row per CDR3 protein. Of 120,000 or so distinct CDR3 sequences listed, 8% to 10% were seen once; the top ten hold about 40%. Looked up from germline, CDR1 is MNHEY and CDR2 is SVGAGI. CDR3 length equals 14 residues. Trimming shortened V by 5 bases and J by 8 bases, and 18 bases separated the two germline ends. Sample: CD8+ T cells sorted from PBMCs, taken on the day of the yellow fever booster vaccination. This clonotype originated in a man aged 18-30 years who received the YFV17D yellow fever vaccine. The J gene is TRBJ1-1, the V gene TRBV6-5; D is unclear. The CDR3 DNA is TGTGCCAGCAGTCCGAGGTCGGGGTATCGAGAAGCTTTCTTT. This encodes CASSPRSGYREAFF.